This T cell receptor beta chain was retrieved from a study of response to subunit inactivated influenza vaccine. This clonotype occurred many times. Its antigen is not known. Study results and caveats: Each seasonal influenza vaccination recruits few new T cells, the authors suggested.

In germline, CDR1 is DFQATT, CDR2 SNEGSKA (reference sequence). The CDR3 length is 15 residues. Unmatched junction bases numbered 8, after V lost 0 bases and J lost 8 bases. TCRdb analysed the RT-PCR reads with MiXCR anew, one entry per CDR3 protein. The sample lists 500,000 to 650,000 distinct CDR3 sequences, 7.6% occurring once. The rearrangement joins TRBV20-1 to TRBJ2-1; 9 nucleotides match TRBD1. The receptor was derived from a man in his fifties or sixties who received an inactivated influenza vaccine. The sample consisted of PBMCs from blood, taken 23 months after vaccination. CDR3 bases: TGCAGTGCTAGAGATAACAGGGGGCTTTATGATGAGCAGTTCTTC. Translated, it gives CSARDNRGLYDEQFF.